This T cell receptor (beta chain) was sequenced during a study of T cells in Graves' hyperthyroidism and ophthalmopathy. General study findings and limits: Ophthalmopathy was predicted by the model a median of approximately 6.6 months ahead of onset.

Patients aged 18 to 65 had newly diagnosed hyperthyroidism of under 2 months' duration. On the basis of clinical symptoms, serum thyroxine and TRAb, thyroid ultrasound and orbital computed tomography, diagnoses were made. On this clonotype itself: Its antigen is currently unknown.

With V trimmed by 3 bases and J by 5 bases, 1 base remained unmatched. CDR1 and CDR2 (germline): DFQATT, SNEGSKA (reference sequence). CDR3 length: 13 amino acids. TCR beta CDR3 regions were amplified from RNA. RT-PCR in the first round (using the HTBI primer set) targeted the TCR CDR3. TCRdb passed the multiplex PCR reads through MiXCR, listing each CDR3 protein once. Of nearly 750,000 distinct CDR3 sequences in the sample, just over 35% were seen once. Input material: blood. The J gene is TRBJ1-4, the V gene TRBV20-1; 9 bases align to TRBD1. The sequence came from a woman between 40 and 55 years old with Graves' hyperthyroidism. CDR3 protein: CSARTGGNEKLFF. The CDR3 DNA is TGCAGTGCTAGGACAGGGGGGAATGAAAAACTGTTTTTT.